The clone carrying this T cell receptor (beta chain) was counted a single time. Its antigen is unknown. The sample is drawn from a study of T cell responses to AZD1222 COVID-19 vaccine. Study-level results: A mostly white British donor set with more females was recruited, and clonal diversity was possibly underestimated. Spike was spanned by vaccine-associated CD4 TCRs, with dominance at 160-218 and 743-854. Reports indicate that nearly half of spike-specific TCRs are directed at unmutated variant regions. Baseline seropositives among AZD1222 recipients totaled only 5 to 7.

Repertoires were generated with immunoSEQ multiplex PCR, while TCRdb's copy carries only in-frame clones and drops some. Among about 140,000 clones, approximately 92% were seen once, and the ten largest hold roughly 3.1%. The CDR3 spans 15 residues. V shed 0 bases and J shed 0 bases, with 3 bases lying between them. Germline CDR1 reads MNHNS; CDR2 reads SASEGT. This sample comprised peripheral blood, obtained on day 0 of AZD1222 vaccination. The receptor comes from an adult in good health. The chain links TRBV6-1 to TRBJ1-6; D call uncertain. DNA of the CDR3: TGTGCCAGCAGTGAAGCAGGCTCCTATAATTCACCCCTCCACTTT. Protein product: CASSEAGSYNSPLHF.